The rows below give T cell receptor beta chains drawn from one sample of a study of blood T cell repertoires in COVID-19. The data were produced by immunoSEQ multiplex PCR, yet TCRdb's version contains in-frame clones alone and is incomplete. The sample has tens of thousands of clones, around 88% seen once. The sequenced sample was peripheral blood. All receptors derive from a human donor with active COVID-19. The donor label of this sample is uncertain. The CDR3 runs from the conserved cysteine through the conserved F or W. The order of the fields is J gene, V gene, D gene, clone size, CDR3 DNA, CDR3 protein. A D gene is named only where the DNA matches it firmly. A row's size may be missing; if present it is once, few, many or a size class.

j_gene: TRBJ2-3; v_gene: TRBV6-5; d_gene: TRBD2; abundance: once; CDR3nt: TGTGCCAGCAGTTTTGGACTAGCGGCGACAGATACGCAGTATTTT; CDR3aa: CASSFGLAATDTQYF
j_gene: TRBJ1-2; v_gene: TRBV5-1; d_gene: TRBD1; abundance: -; CDR3nt: TGCGCCAGCATAGGACAGGCTCCGGATGGCTACACCTTC; CDR3aa: CASIGQAPDGYTF
j_gene: TRBJ2-1; v_gene: TRBV10-2; d_gene: -; abundance: few; CDR3nt: TGCGCCAGCAGTTCCTTCAATGAGCAGTTCTTC; CDR3aa: CASSSFNEQFF
j_gene: TRBJ2-7; v_gene: TRBV19; d_gene: -; abundance: -; CDR3nt: TGTGCCAGTAGTATCTCGGAGAGCAGGGGCTCCTACGAGCAGTACTTC; CDR3aa: CASSISESRGSYEQYF
j_gene: TRBJ2-2; v_gene: TRBV7-3; d_gene: -; abundance: -; CDR3nt: TGTGCCAGCAGCCTCGGGACACCGAACACCGGGGAGCTGTTTTTT; CDR3aa: CASSLGTPNTGELFF
j_gene: TRBJ1-5; v_gene: TRBV7-9; d_gene: -; abundance: -; CDR3nt: TGTGCCAGCAGCTCGGGGAGCAATCAGCCCCAGCATTTT; CDR3aa: CASSSGSNQPQHF
j_gene: TRBJ1-4; v_gene: TRBV6-5; d_gene: TRBD1; abundance: -; CDR3nt: TGTGCCTATGGAGACCGGGACAGGGGGGAAAAACTGTTTTTT; CDR3aa: CAYGDRDRGEKLFF
j_gene: TRBJ2-7; v_gene: TRBV28; d_gene: TRBD2; abundance: -; CDR3nt: TGTGCCAGCAGCGCGGGACTAGCGGGACCCTACGAGCAGTACTTC; CDR3aa: CASSAGLAGPYEQYF
j_gene: TRBJ2-6; v_gene: TRBV19; d_gene: -; abundance: -; CDR3nt: TGTGCCAGCGAGCAGGTATACTCTGGGGCCAACGTCCTGACTTTC; CDR3aa: CASEQVYSGANVLTF
j_gene: TRBJ2-1; v_gene: TRBV2; d_gene: TRBD2; abundance: -; CDR3nt: TGTGCCAGCAGTCCTAGACGAAGGGGGACTAGCTGGAACAATGAGCAGTTCTTC; CDR3aa: CASSPRRRGTSWNNEQFF
j_gene: TRBJ2-5; v_gene: TRBV5-6; d_gene: TRBD1; abundance: once; CDR3nt: TGTGCCAGCAGCCAAAAGGAGGAGGACAGGGCGGCGACCCAGTACTTC; CDR3aa: CASSQKEEDRAATQYF
j_gene: TRBJ2-1; v_gene: TRBV13; d_gene: -; abundance: -; CDR3nt: TGTGCCAGCAGCCCCTACCGGAATGAGCAGTTCTTC; CDR3aa: CASSPYRNEQFF
j_gene: TRBJ2-4; v_gene: TRBV2; d_gene: -; abundance: -; CDR3nt: TGTGCCAGCAGGGCCTTACAACCGATTCAGTACTTC; CDR3aa: CASRALQPIQYF
j_gene: TRBJ2-5; v_gene: TRBV5-5; d_gene: TRBD2; abundance: -; CDR3nt: TGTGCCATCCAAATTAGGACTAGGGAAGAGACCCAGTACTTC; CDR3aa: CAIQIRTREETQYF